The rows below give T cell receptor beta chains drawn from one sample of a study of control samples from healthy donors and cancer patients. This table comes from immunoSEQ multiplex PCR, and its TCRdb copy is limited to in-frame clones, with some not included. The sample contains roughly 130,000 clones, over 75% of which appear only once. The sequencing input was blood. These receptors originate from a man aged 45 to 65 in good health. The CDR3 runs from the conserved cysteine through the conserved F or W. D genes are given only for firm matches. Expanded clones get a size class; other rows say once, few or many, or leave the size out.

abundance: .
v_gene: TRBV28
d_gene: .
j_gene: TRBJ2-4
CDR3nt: TGTGCCAGCAGTTTGGGGGGAGCCAAAAACATTCAGTACTTC
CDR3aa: CASSLGGAKNIQYF

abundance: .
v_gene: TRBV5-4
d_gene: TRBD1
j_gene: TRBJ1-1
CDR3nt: TGTGCCAGCAGTTTTAGACAGGGGGGGGTGAACACTGAAGCTTTCTTT
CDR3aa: CASSFRQGGVNTEAFF

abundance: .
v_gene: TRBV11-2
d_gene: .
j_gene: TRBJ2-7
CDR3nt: TGTGCCAGCAGCTTTTCCGGGGGCTACGAGCAGTACTTC
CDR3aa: CASSFSGGYEQYF

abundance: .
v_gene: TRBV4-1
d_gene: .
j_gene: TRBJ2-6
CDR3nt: TGCGCCAGCAGCCAAGATCCAGGAATTTTTTCTGGGGCCAACGTCCTGACTTTC
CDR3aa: CASSQDPGIFSGANVLTF

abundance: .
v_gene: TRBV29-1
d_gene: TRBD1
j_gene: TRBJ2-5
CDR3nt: TGCAGCGTTGCCGGGACAGAAGAGACCCAGTACTTC
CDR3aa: CSVAGTEETQYF

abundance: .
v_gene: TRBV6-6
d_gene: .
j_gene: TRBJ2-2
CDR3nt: TGTGCCAGCAGTTACGGCGGGGGCGGGAACACCGGGGAGCTGTTTTTT
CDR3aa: CASSYGGGGNTGELFF

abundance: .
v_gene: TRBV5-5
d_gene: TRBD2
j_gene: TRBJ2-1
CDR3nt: TGTGCCAGCAACATGGGACTAGCGGGGGGGCTGAATGAGCAGTTCTTC
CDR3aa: CASNMGLAGGLNEQFF

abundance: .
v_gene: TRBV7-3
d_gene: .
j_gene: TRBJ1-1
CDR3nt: TGTGCCAGCAGCTTAACCGGGGGATTCACTGAAGCTTTCTTT
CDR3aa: CASSLTGGFTEAFF

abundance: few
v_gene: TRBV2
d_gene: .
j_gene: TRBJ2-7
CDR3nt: TGTGCCAGCAGTATAGACAGCCGAACCTACGAGCAGTACTTC
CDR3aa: CASSIDSRTYEQYF

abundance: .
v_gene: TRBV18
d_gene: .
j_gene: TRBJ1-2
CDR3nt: TGTGCCAGCTCACCGAGCGATGGCTACACCTTC
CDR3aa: CASSPSDGYTF

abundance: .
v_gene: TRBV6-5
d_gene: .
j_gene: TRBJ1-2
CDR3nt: TGTGCCAGCAGCAACGACCACGGGAGTAGAGGCTACACCTTC
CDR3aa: CASSNDHGSRGYTF

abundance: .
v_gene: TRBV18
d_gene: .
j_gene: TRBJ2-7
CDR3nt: TGTGCCAGCTCACCCATGGCTCCCTCCTACGAGCAGTACTTC
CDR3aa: CASSPMAPSYEQYF

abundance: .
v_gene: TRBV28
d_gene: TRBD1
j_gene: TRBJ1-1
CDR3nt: TGTGCCAGCAGTTTATATACAGCCGGGACAGGGAGAAGTGAAGCTTTCTTT
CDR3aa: CASSLYTAGTGRSEAFF

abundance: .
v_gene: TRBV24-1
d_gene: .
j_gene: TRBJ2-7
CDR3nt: TGTGCCACCAGTGATTCGCACACCGTCGGAGGCGAGCAGTACTTC
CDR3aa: CATSDSHTVGGEQYF

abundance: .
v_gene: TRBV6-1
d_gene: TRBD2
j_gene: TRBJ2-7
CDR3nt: TGTGCCAGCAGTGAAGCGACTAGCGGGGGGTACGAGCAGTACTTC
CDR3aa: CASSEATSGGYEQYF

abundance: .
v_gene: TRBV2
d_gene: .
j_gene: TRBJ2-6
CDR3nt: TGTGCCAGCGTGAGAGGGTATGAATTCACTGGGGCCAACGTCCTGACTTTC
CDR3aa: CASVRGYEFTGANVLTF

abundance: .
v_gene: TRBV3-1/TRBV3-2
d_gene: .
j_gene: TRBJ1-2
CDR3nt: TGTGCCAGCAGCGGTTGGGCTAACTATGGCTACACCTTC
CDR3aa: CASSGWANYGYTF

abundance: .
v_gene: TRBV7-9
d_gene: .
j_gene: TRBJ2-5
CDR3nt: TGTGCCAGCAGCTTAGGATACGGCGGGGAGCAAGAGACCCAGTACTTC
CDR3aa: CASSLGYGGEQETQYF

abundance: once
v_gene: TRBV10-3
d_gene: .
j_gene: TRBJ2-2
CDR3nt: TGTGCCATCACCGATCCCCCAGGGAAAACCGGGGAGCTGTTTTTT
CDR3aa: CAITDPPGKTGELFF

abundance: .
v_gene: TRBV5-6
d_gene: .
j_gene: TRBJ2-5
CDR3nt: TGTGCCAGCAGCTCCCCGCAGTGGAGGGGAGAGACCCAGTACTTC
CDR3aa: CASSSPQWRGETQYF

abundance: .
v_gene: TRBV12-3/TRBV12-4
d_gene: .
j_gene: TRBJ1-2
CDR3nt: TGTGCCAGCAGCCAGGCCGGGACGGCCAGGAGGACCTTC
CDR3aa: CASSQAGTARRTF

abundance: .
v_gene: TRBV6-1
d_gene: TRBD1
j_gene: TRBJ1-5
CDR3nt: TGTGCCAGCAGTGCCCTAAGGGACAGGAGCAGTTTTGCGAGCAATCAGCCCCAGCATTTT
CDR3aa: CASSALRDRSSFASNQPQHF

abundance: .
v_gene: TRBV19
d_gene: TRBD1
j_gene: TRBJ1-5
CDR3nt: TGTGCCAGTAGTATCAGAGACAGGGTGAATCAGCCCCAGCATTTT
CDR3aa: CASSIRDRVNQPQHF

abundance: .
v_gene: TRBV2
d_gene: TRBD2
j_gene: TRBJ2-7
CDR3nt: TGTGCCAGCAGTGCATCCGGGCTAGCGGTAAACTACGAGCAGTACTTC
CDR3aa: CASSASGLAVNYEQYF

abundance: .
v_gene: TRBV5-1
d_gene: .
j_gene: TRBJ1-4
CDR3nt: TGCGCCAGCAGGAGACTAGGAGCTAATGAAAAACTGTTTTTT
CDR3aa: CASRRLGANEKLFF

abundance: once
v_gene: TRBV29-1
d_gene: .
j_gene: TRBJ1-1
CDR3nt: TGCAGCGTTGAATTGAACACTGAAGCTTTCTTT
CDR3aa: CSVELNTEAFF

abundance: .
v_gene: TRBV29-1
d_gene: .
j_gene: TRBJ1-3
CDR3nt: TGCAGCGTTGAAATCGGAAACACCATATATTTT
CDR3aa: CSVEIGNTIYF

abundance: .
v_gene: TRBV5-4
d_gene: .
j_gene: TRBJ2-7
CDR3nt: TGTGCCAGCAGCTTGGCGTGGCAGGGGGGCTACGAGCAGTACTTC
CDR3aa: CASSLAWQGGYEQYF

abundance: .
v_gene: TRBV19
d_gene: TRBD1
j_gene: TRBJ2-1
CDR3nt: TGTGCCAGTAGCAGTTACGACAGGGCCTACAACAATGAGCAGTTCTTC
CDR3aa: CASSSYDRAYNNEQFF